The 13 T cell receptor beta chains below were found in one sample sequenced in a study of OX40 agonist ivuxolimab in advanced cancers. Data came from immunoSEQ multiplex PCR; TCRdb stores just in-frame clones and leaves some out. The sample carries about 59,000 clones, around 92% recorded once. The source was CD4+ or CD8+ T cells sorted from blood, collected in a trial of the OX40 agonist ivuxolimab. The receptors were sampled from an adult with an advanced solid tumor such as melanoma, head and neck, liver or kidney cancer.

V and J are TRBV30 and TRBJ1-5; TRBD1 matches 11 bases. V was clipped by 2 bases and J by 6 bases; unmatched bases: 3. The CDR3 totals 14 residues. Looked up from germline, CDR1 is GTSNPN and CDR2 is SVGIG (reference sequence). CDR3 coding DNA: TGTGCCTGGAGTTTCGGGACAGGGGGTCAGCCCCAGCATTTT. It encodes CAWSFGTGGQPQHF.

The gene calls are TRBV9 and TRBJ2-7; 13 bases are shared with TRBD2. This CDR3 has 16 amino acids. Germline V gene sequence: CDR1 SGDLS, CDR2 YYNGEE. V was clipped by 0 bases and J by 4 bases; unmatched bases: 4. The CDR3 protein is CASSVGGTSGVYEQYF. The CDR3 DNA sequence: TGTGCCAGCAGCGTAGGGGGGACTAGCGGGGTTTACGAGCAGTACTTC.

This sequence joins TRBV7-6 and TRBJ1-2, with 7 bases that match TRBD1. This CDR3 region has 16 residues. The ends lost 1 base at V and 0 bases at J; junction bases unmatched: 5. Germline V lookup: CDR1 SGHVS, CDR2 FNYEAQ. Here the CDR3 DNA reads TGTGCCAGCAGCTTAGAGACAGGGACTACTAACTATGGCTACACCTTC. This encodes CASSLETGTTNYGYTF.

The CDR3 region is CAIPLDTQETQYF. CDR3 in DNA: TGTGCCATCCCGCTTGACACCCAAGAGACCCAGTACTTC. The chain has TRBV7-9 and TRBJ2-5, with D unclear. The CDR3 loop spans 13 amino acids. V was clipped by 10 bases and J by 1 base, with 13 bases between them. The germline V gene encodes CDR1 SEHNR and CDR2 FQNEAQ (reference sequence).

The rearrangement links TRBV27 to TRBJ2-3; D remains ambiguous. In germline, CDR1 is MNHEY, CDR2 SMNVEV (reference sequence). The CDR3 is 17 residues long. V lost 3 bases, J lost 6 bases, and 22 bases lay in between. DNA of the CDR3: TGTGCCAGCAGTTTTTTGAGCTTGGTTTCTACCACGGATACGCAGTATTTT. This gives the protein CASSFLSLVSTTDTQYF.

The chain is built from TRBV7-9 and TRBJ2-1; a possible D gene is TRBD2 (5 bases). Germline CDR1 is SEHNR and CDR2 is FQNEAQ (reference sequence). V was pared by 5 bases and J by 5 bases, with 13 bases between. The CDR3 runs to 14 residues. DNA for the CDR3: TGTGCCAGCAGCAATGGACTTACCCACAATGAGCAGTTCTTC. It specifies CASSNGLTHNEQFF.

This rearrangement joins TRBV9 to TRBJ2-5, with D maybe TRBD2 (5 bases). Trimming shortened V by 3 bases and J by 3 bases, and 12 bases separated the two germline ends. CDR1 SGDLS and CDR2 YYNGEE come from the germline V gene. CDR3 length: 14 residues. In DNA, the CDR3 is TGTGCCAGCAGCGAGGGAGATCGGAAAGAGACCCAGTACTTC. Its translation: CASSEGDRKETQYF.

The chain has TRBV28 and TRBJ2-7; D gene unclear. This CDR3 is built from 13 residues. V was shortened by 5 bases and J by 3 bases, with 11 bases between the two germline ends. Germline lookup yields CDR1 MDHEN and CDR2 SYDVKM. The CDR3 bases are TGTGCCAGCAGTCCCACGACTGTCTACGAGCAGTACTTC. This gives the protein CASSPTTVYEQYF.

The chain recombines TRBV29-1 with TRBJ1-2; 7 bases are shared with TRBD1. Germline CDR1 and CDR2: SQVTM and ANQGSEA. The CDR3 totals 15 residues. V dropped 1 base and J dropped 4; count of bases not matched to a gene: 9. The CDR3 loop is CSVEGHRGVVYGYTF. As DNA, the CDR3 is TGCAGCGTTGAAGGGCACAGGGGCGTCGTCTATGGCTACACCTTC.

The rearrangement links TRBV7-9 to TRBJ2-1; D is unclear. Germline lookup yields CDR1 SEHNR and CDR2 FQNEAQ (reference sequence). The ends were cut back, 2 bases at V and 9 bases at J, with 11 bases in the middle. The CDR3 is 13 amino acids. CDR3 sequence reads: CASSLTTLGEQFF. CDR3 bases: TGTGCCAGCAGCTTAACCACCTTAGGTGAGCAGTTCTTC.

V is TRBV7-9 and J is TRBJ2-2, with D perhaps TRBD1 (6 bases). The V and J ends lost 4 bases and 1 base respectively, with 10 bases between them. CDR1 and CDR2 (germline): SEHNR, FQNEAQ (reference sequence). CDR3 size: 15 residues. The CDR3, as DNA: TGTGCCAGCAGCTCGGACAGACAGAACACCGGGGAGCTGTTTTTT. As protein: CASSSDRQNTGELFF.

Only one count was recorded for this clone. The J gene is TRBJ2-3, the V gene TRBV6-1; a weak D match, TRBD1 (5 bases). The V end was cut by 2 bases, the J end by 2 bases, with 11 bases between. CDR3 length: 15 amino acids. Germline CDR1 MNHNS, CDR2 SASEGT. The CDR3 nucleotides are TGTGCCAGCAGTGAAATGGCAGGGTCCACAGATACGCAGTATTTT. It is translated as CASSEMAGSTDTQYF.

CDR3 protein: CASSLSYNEQFF. The CDR3 DNA is TGTGCCAGCAGTTTATCCTACAATGAGCAGTTCTTC. The V call is TRBV27, the J call TRBJ2-1; D gene uncertain. The CDR3 loop spans 12 amino acids. CDR1 and CDR2 (germline): MNHEY, SMNVEV (reference sequence). Trimming removed 0 bases at V and 3 bases at J, with 0 bases between.